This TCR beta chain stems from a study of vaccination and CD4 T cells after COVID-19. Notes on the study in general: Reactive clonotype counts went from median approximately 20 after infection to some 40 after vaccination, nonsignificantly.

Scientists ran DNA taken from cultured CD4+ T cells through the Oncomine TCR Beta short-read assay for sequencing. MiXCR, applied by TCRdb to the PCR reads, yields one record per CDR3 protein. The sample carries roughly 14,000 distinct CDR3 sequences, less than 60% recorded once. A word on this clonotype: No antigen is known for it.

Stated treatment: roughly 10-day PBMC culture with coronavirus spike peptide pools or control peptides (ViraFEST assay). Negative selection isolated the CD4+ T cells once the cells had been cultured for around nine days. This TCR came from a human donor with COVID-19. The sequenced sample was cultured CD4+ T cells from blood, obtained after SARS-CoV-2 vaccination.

The CDR3 DNA sequence: TGCAGTGCTAGAGGGGGTAGGGGCAACACCGGGGAGCTGTTTTTT. Translating it yields CSARGGRGNTGELFF. The rearrangement uses TRBV20-1 and TRBJ2-2, with a possible D match to TRBD1 (5 bases). Germline loops: CDR1 DFQATT, CDR2 SNEGSKA (reference sequence). The V gene lost 1 base and the J gene lost 2 bases, with 11 bases spanning the gap. This CDR3 is 15 amino acids long.